These 29 T cell receptor beta chains share one sample of origin, sequenced in a study of blood T cell repertoires in COVID-19. Clones were sequenced by immunoSEQ multiplex PCR, and TCRdb holds only the in-frame ones, with some missing. The sample records about 270,000 clones, around 85% being singletons. Source material: peripheral blood. These receptors came from a woman in her seventies with acute or convalescent COVID-19.

This chain connects TRBV5-8 to TRBJ1-4, with D possibly being TRBD1 (5 bases). CDR3 size: 14 residues. V was trimmed by 1 base and J by 8 bases, leaving 12 bases between them. Per germline, CDR1 SGHTS and CDR2 YDEGEE. The CDR3 is CASSLQGLGEKLFF. For the CDR3, the DNA is TGTGCCAGCAGCTTGCAGGGCTTGGGGGAAAAACTGTTTTTT. Looking up the rest from reference TRBV5-8 and TRBJ1-4 gives the full variable domain: EAGVTQSPTHLIKTRGQQATLRCSPISGHTSVYWYQQALGLGLQFLLWYDEGEERNRGNFPPRFSGRQFPNYSSELNVNALELEDSALYLCASSLQGLGEKLFFGSGTQLSVL.

This clone has just one count. The chain joins TRBV11-3 to TRBJ1-5; the D is unclear. The CDR3 totals 15 residues. The germline CDR1 and CDR2 sequences are SGHNT and YENEEA. Trimming took 1 base from V and 0 from J, leaving 7 bases between them. CDR3 protein: CASSLASGSNQPQHF. The CDR3 DNA is TGTGCCAGCAGCTTAGCTTCCGGTAGCAATCAGCCCCAGCATTTT. The full variable domain, rest sourced from reference TRBV11-3 and TRBJ1-5, is EAGVVQSPRYKIIEKKQPVAFWCNPISGHNTLYWYLQNLGQGPELLIRYENEEAVDDSQLPKDRFSAERLKGVDSTLKIQPAELGDSAVYLCASSLASGSNQPQHFGDGTRLSIL.

The chain carries TRBV7-2 and TRBJ2-5; TRBD2 is a possible D gene (5 bases). CDR1 SGHTA and CDR2 FQGNSA come from the germline V gene. Trimming took off 5 bases at V and 2 bases at J, with 9 bases between the two ends. This CDR3 contains 13 residues. In nucleotides, the CDR3 is TGTGCCAGCAGCGGAGGCAGACAAGAGACCCAGTACTTC. Amino acids: CASSGGRQETQYF.

The chain combines TRBV7-9 with TRBJ2-3; tentative D call: TRBD1 (5 bases). Germline V gene data show CDR1 as SEHNR and CDR2 as FQNEAQ (reference sequence). V was shortened by 4 bases and J by 2 bases, with 10 bases between the two germline ends. The CDR3 is 14 amino acids. The CDR3 DNA reads as TGTGCCAGCAGCTGGGGCGCGGTCACAGATACGCAGTATTTT. It codes for CASSWGAVTDTQYF.

The V gene is TRBV5-6, the J gene TRBJ1-1, with D possibly matching TRBD1 (6 bases). V was trimmed by 1 base and J by 1 base, leaving 14 bases between them. The CDR3 runs to 16 residues. Germline-derived CDR1 and CDR2 are SGHDT and YYEEEE. This CDR3 reads CASSLYGQTANTEAFF. In nucleotides, the CDR3 is TGTGCCAGCAGCTTGTATGGACAGACAGCGAACACTGAAGCTTTCTTT. The entire variable domain, with the rest obtained from reference TRBV5-6 and TRBJ1-1, is as follows: DAGVTQSPTHLIKTRGQQVTLRCSPKSGHDTVSWYQQALGQGPQFIFQYYEEEERQRGNFPDRFSGHQFPNYSSELNVNALLLGDSALYLCASSLYGQTANTEAFFGQGTRLTVV.

This rearrangement joins TRBV6-5 to TRBJ1-1, with 7 bases lining up with TRBD1. The CDR3 length is 15 residues. Germline V gene sequence: CDR1 MNHEY, CDR2 SVGAGI. V shed 5 bases, J shed 3 bases, and the junction held 9 bases outside the gene matches. CDR3 region: CASSPLQGSYTEAFF. Written as DNA, the CDR3 is TGTGCCAGCAGTCCCCTACAGGGGTCCTACACTGAAGCTTTCTTT.

The genes are TRBV5-1 and TRBJ2-1; D perhaps matches TRBD1 (6 bases). The CDR3 consists of 13 residues. V was trimmed by 2 bases and J by 7 bases, leaving 10 bases between them. The germline CDR1 and CDR2 sequences are SGHRS and YFSETQ. The CDR3 is CASSFNTGNEQFF. The CDR3 coding sequence is TGCGCCAGCAGCTTTAATACAGGGAATGAGCAGTTCTTC.

The gene calls are TRBV5-6 and TRBJ2-5; 7 bases match TRBD2. Germline assignment: CDR1 SGHDT and CDR2 YYEEEE. Trimming took 3 bases from V and 2 from J; bases not matched to a gene: 7. The length of the CDR3 is 15 residues. The CDR3 region is CASSSMGGWQETQYF. In DNA, the CDR3 is TGTGCCAGCAGCTCCATGGGGGGGTGGCAAGAGACCCAGTACTTC.

The chain is built from TRBV3-1 (or the pseudogene TRBV3-2) and TRBJ2-5, with D tentatively TRBD2 (7 bases). The CDR3 has 17 amino acids. Germline V lookup: CDR1 LGHDT, CDR2 YNNKEL (reference sequence). V shed 4 bases and J shed 1 base, with 19 bases lying between them. The chain's CDR3 is CASSPQLGGGPQETQYF. The CDR3 DNA follows: TGTGCCAGCAGCCCCCAGCTAGGGGGGGGGCCCCAAGAGACCCAGTACTTC.

This rearrangement joins TRBV25-1 to TRBJ1-2; the D is unclear. The CDR3 has 13 residues. The V end lost 5 bases, the J end lost 2 bases, and 9 bases lay between the germline ends. Per germline, CDR1 MGHDK and CDR2 SYGVNS. The CDR3 DNA reads as TGTGCCAGCAGTTGGGGAGGGAACTATGGCTACACCTTC. It translates to CASSWGGNYGYTF.

The chain links TRBV5-1 to TRBJ2-2, with a possible D match to TRBD2 (6 bases). V lost 0 bases to trimming and J lost 5 bases, with 11 bases between them. CDR1 and CDR2 from the germline V gene are SGHRS and YFSETQ. The CDR3 consists of 15 residues. For the CDR3, the DNA is TGCGCCAGCAGCTTGGGGCAGGAGGGGACCGGGGAGCTGTTTTTT. It is translated as CASSLGQEGTGELFF.

This chain links TRBV6-5 with TRBJ2-5; the match to TRBD1 covers 7 bases. The CDR3 totals 13 residues. V was pared by 7 bases and J by 5 bases, with 7 bases of the junction left unmatched. The germline gives CDR1 MNHEY, CDR2 SVGAGI. This chain's CDR3 is CASIGGAWETQYF. CDR3 bases: TGTGCCAGCATAGGGGGCGCATGGGAGACCCAGTACTTC.

The chain recombines TRBV6-5 with TRBJ1-5; 9 bases align to TRBD1. V was pared by 6 bases and J by 7 bases, with 4 bases of the junction left unmatched. Germline CDR1 and CDR2: MNHEY and SVGAGI. The CDR3 is made up of 13 amino acids. Here the CDR3 reads CASRDRGGQPQHF. The CDR3 DNA follows: TGTGCCAGCAGGGACAGGGGAGGGCAGCCCCAGCATTTT.

The V and J genes are TRBV30 and TRBJ2-7; the match to TRBD2 covers 11 bases. The CDR3 sequence is 14 residues long. The J segment lost 3 bases and the V segment lost 5 bases, leaving 6 bases of the junction unmatched. Germline values: CDR1 GTSNPN, CDR2 SVGIG (reference sequence). The CDR3 bases are TGTGCCTGGGGCAGCGGACTAGCGGGCTACGAGCAGTACTTC. This gives the protein CAWGSGLAGYEQYF.

The chain has TRBV4-1 and TRBJ2-3; TRBD2 matches at 11 bases. CDR3 length: 18 residues. V lost 0 bases and J lost 4; bases outside the gene matches: 9. From germline, CDR1 is MGHRA and CDR2 YSYEKL. The chain's CDR3 is CASSQDVSGGAIADTQYF. The DNA of the CDR3 is TGCGCCAGCAGCCAAGATGTTAGCGGGGGGGCCATAGCAGATACGCAGTATTTT.

The J gene is TRBJ1-1, the V gene TRBV6-6; D call uncertain. In germline, CDR1 is MNHNY, CDR2 SVGAGI (reference sequence). This CDR3 contains 13 residues. V dropped 5 bases and J dropped 1 base, with 8 bases sitting between them. CDR3 protein: CASSIPGNTEAFF. The CDR3 nucleotides read TGTGCCAGCAGTATCCCCGGGAACACTGAAGCTTTCTTT.

This clone has a single count. The chain employs TRBV6-5 and TRBJ1-1, with D unresolved. Germline V gene data show CDR1 as MNHEY and CDR2 as SVGAGI. This CDR3 contains 14 residues. V gave up 5 bases and J gave up 7 bases, with 17 bases separating them. CDR3 sequence reads: CASSKRERGVEAFF. CDR3 sequence (DNA): TGTGCCAGCAGTAAGAGGGAACGTGGGGTTGAAGCTTTCTTT.

This chain uses TRBV5-1 with TRBJ2-7; 7 nucleotides align to TRBD2. The CDR3 has 15 residues. Germline V CDR1 and CDR2: SGHRS, YFSETQ. Trimming cost V 0 bases and J 2 bases; bases outside gene matches: 5. The CDR3 protein is CASSLAAGTPYEQYF. CDR3 DNA sequence: TGCGCCAGCAGCTTGGCAGCGGGAACCCCCTACGAGCAGTACTTC.

V is TRBV24-1 and J is TRBJ2-1; D is perhaps TRBD2 (6 bases). V was pared by 5 bases and J by 1 base, with 8 bases between. The CDR3 runs 14 residues. CDR1 and CDR2 from the germline V gene are KGHDR and SFDVKD. The CDR3 DNA sequence: TGTGCCACCAGTGCCGGGGGTTCCTACAATGAGCAGTTCTTC. It specifies CATSAGGSYNEQFF.

This clone is a singleton in its sample. The chain links TRBV7-8 to TRBJ1-6, with D perhaps matching TRBD1 (5 bases). Trimming took 3 bases from V and 0 from J, leaving 9 bases between them. The CDR3 is made up of 16 amino acids. Germline-derived CDR1 and CDR2 are SGHVS and FQNEAQ. The CDR3 nucleotides are TGTGCCAGCAGCTTGGACGGGGGCTCCTATAATTCACCCCTCCACTTT. This translates into CASSLDGGSYNSPLHF.

The CDR3, as DNA: TGTGCCAGCAGCTTATCTCCAGGGCCCTATGGCTACACCTTC. Protein sequence: CASSLSPGPYGYTF. The chain is built from TRBV11-2 and TRBJ1-2, with TRBD1 as a possible D gene (5 bases). The CDR3 sequence is 14 residues long. V was cut by 2 bases and J by 4 bases, with 11 bases left in between. In germline, CDR1 is SGHAT, CDR2 FQNNGV.

This clone appeared once. The J gene is TRBJ2-3, the V gene TRBV12-3 or TRBV12-4; no clear D. The germline V and J ends were trimmed by 4 bases and 10 bases, with 9 bases remaining between them. The CDR3 consists of 11 residues. CDR3 protein: CASSSSYAQYF. For the CDR3, the DNA is TGTGCCAGCAGTTCGAGCTACGCGCAGTATTTT.

The chain is built from TRBV19 and TRBJ1-1; D might be TRBD1 (5 bases). Germline V gene data show CDR1 as LNHDA and CDR2 as SQIVND (reference sequence). The CDR3 sequence is 15 residues long. V was shortened by 2 bases and J by 1 base, with 11 bases between the two germline ends. CDR3 region: CASSIRGWGNTEAFF. The CDR3 nucleotides read TGTGCCAGTAGTATAAGGGGCTGGGGGAACACTGAAGCTTTCTTT.

The chain employs TRBV21-1 and TRBJ2-1; the table's D call, TRBD2, was not checked against the DNA. TRBV21-1 is designated a pseudogene. This CDR3 is 16 amino acids long. The CDR3 is CARNGGLVFPDNEQFF. CDR3 sequence (DNA): TGTGCCCGGAACGGGGGGCTCGTTTTTCCGGACAATGAGCAGTTCTTC.

The V and J genes are TRBV5-1 and TRBJ2-5, with D unresolved. The germline CDR1 and CDR2 sequences are SGHRS and YFSETQ. This CDR3 comprises 14 residues. With 4 bases removed from V and 7 bases from J, the gap between germline ends came to 17 bases. CDR3 nucleotides: TGCGCCAGCAGCCTGTTCCTCCAGAGAGGGACCCAGTACTTC. Amino acid sequence: CASSLFLQRGTQYF. Combining the CDR3 with reference TRBV5-1 and TRBJ2-5 gives the whole variable domain KAGVTQTPRYLIKTRGQQVTLSCSPISGHRSVSWYQQTPGQGLQFLFEYFSETQRNKGNFPGRFSGRQFSNSRSEMNVSTLELGDSALYLCASSLFLQRGTQYFGPGTRLLVL.

The genes are TRBV7-2 and TRBJ2-3; 8 nucleotides agree with TRBD2. The CDR3 has 15 residues. The trim removed 5 bases at V and 1 base at J, leaving 5 bases unmatched. Germline CDR1 reads SGHTA; CDR2 reads FQGNSA. The CDR3 DNA is TGTGCCAGCAGCCCCGGGGGGGCCCGCACAGATACGCAGTATTTT. It yields the protein CASSPGGARTDTQYF.

The rearrangement joins TRBV11-2 to TRBJ2-2, with TRBD2 identical over 7 bases. In germline, CDR1 is SGHAT, CDR2 FQNNGV. The CDR3 loop spans 15 amino acids. Unmatched junction bases numbered 6, after V lost 5 bases and J lost 3 bases. In DNA, the CDR3 is TGTGCCAGCAGCCCAGGGAGGGCCCACACCGGGGAGCTGTTTTTT. Translation: CASSPGRAHTGELFF.

The V and J genes are TRBV27 and TRBJ2-3; D uncertain. V lost 3 bases to trimming and J lost 13 bases, with 5 bases between them. This CDR3 has 9 amino acids. The germline gives CDR1 MNHEY, CDR2 SMNVEV (reference sequence). CDR3 amino acids: CASSFPKYF. The DNA of the CDR3 is TGTGCCAGCAGTTTCCCCAAGTATTTT.

The genes are TRBV15 and TRBJ2-1, with D perhaps matching TRBD1 (5 bases). CDR3 length equals 16 residues. With 0 bases removed from V and 0 bases from J, the gap between germline ends came to 9 bases. CDR1 is LNHNV and CDR2 is YYDKDF in the germline V gene (reference sequence). The CDR3 is CATSRDQGTSYNEQFF. Written as DNA, the CDR3 is TGTGCCACCAGCAGAGATCAGGGTACCTCCTACAATGAGCAGTTCTTC.